One and the same sample provided the 16 T cell receptor beta chains below, sequenced in a study of blood T cells in healthy people across ages. Primed by a sample-barcoded 5' primer and a J-beta primer mix, a second PCR proceeded for roughly 6 to 12 cycles. TCRdb analysed the 5' RACE reads with MiXCR anew, one entry per CDR3 protein. Among 800,000 or so distinct CDR3 sequences listed, around 50% were seen once. The sequenced sample was blood. The origin of the receptors is a man aged 80 or over in good health.

This clonotype was picked up many times. This chain links TRBV20-1 with TRBJ2-1, with 8 bases matching TRBD2. V trimming: 5 bases; J trimming: 7 bases; junction bases outside the gene matches: 7. The CDR3 is 13 amino acids. CDR1 and CDR2 (germline): DFQATT, SNEGSKA (reference sequence). The CDR3 nucleotides are TGCAGTGCTTCGCGGGGGGTGGGTAATGAGCAGTTCTTC. This translates into CSASRGVGNEQFF.

The chain has TRBV11-2 and TRBJ2-1; either TRBD1 or TRBD2 may fit D (6 bases each). Germline CDR1 and CDR2: SGHAT and FQNNGV. Trimming cost V 5 bases and J 2 bases, with 16 bases left between them. The CDR3 contains 16 residues. CDR3 residues: CASSPEGGRAYNEQFF. CDR3 nucleotide sequence: TGTGCCAGCAGCCCTGAGGGGGGTCGGGCCTACAATGAGCAGTTCTTC.

V gene TRBV20-1 combines with J gene TRBJ2-5; weak D call: TRBD1 (6 bases). Per germline, CDR1 DFQATT and CDR2 SNEGSKA (reference sequence). V was pared by 0 bases and J by 11 bases, with 22 bases between. The CDR3 sequence is 15 residues long. CDR3 bases: TGCAGTGCTAGAGATATCCCCCAGGGGTCGAATGAGCAGTACTTC. Amino acid sequence: CSARDIPQGSNEQYF.

The rearrangement uses TRBV28 and TRBJ1-4, with D tentatively TRBD1 (5 bases). The CDR3 has 18 residues. Between the trimmed V and J ends, which lost 1 base and 2 bases, there was a span of 17 bases. CDR1 is MDHEN and CDR2 is SYDVKM in the germline V gene. CDR3 sequence reads: CASSLFFIGARTNEKLFF. Written as DNA, the CDR3 is TGTGCCAGCAGTTTATTTTTTATCGGGGCGAGGACTAATGAAAAACTGTTTTTT.

The chain carries TRBV4-2 and TRBJ1-4; a possible D gene is TRBD1 (5 bases). The CDR3 is 12 amino acids. Germline CDR1 and CDR2: LGHNA and YNFKEQ. Trimming removed 1 base at V and 11 bases at J, with 8 bases between. CDR3 sequence (DNA): TGTGCCAGCAGCCAAGCGACAGAGAAACTGTTTTTT. It encodes CASSQATEKLFF.

This clonotype has ten or more counts. The V gene is TRBV20-1, the J gene TRBJ2-1; 7 nucleotides match TRBD1. Per germline, CDR1 DFQATT and CDR2 SNEGSKA (reference sequence). The CDR3 has 13 amino acids. V lost 6 bases, J lost 6 bases, and 8 bases stayed unmatched. The CDR3 spells CSARPGQINEQFF. The CDR3 DNA is TGCAGTGCGCGACCGGGACAGATCAATGAGCAGTTCTTC.

The sample holds a few counts of this clonotype. The chain joins TRBV4-2 to TRBJ2-1, with 7 bases identical to TRBD2. The CDR3 consists of 15 residues. V lost 3 bases, J lost 2 bases, and 4 bases stayed unmatched. Germline V gene sequence: CDR1 LGHNA, CDR2 YNFKEQ. CDR3: CASSQLAEAYNEQFF. The CDR3 nucleotides read TGTGCCAGCAGCCAGCTAGCGGAGGCCTACAATGAGCAGTTCTTC.

The V call is TRBV20-1, the J call TRBJ2-1; 7 nucleotides agree with TRBD1. The closer fit of TRBJ2-7 to the DNA end suggests the J call may be wrong. CDR1 and CDR2 (germline): DFQATT, SNEGSKA (reference sequence). The length of the CDR3 is 15 residues. The CDR3 DNA reads as TGCAGTGCGCACAGGGGTGATAGCGCCTACAATGAGCAGTACTTC. Translation gives CSAHRGDSAYNEQYF.

This clonotype showed up just once. At one of its ends the junction is not consistent with the germline gene, which may arise from a read error. V and J are TRBV3-1 and TRBJ2-3, with 9 positions matching TRBD2. The CDR3 extends over 15 amino acids. CDR1 is LGHDT, CDR2 YNNKEL, per germline (reference sequence). CDR3 sequence (DNA): TGTGCCAGCAGCCCTAGCGGGATTGGCACAGATGCGCAGTATTTT. This encodes CASSPSGIGTDAQYF.

A remark on this clonotype: Because the CDR3 is missing its conserved closing phenylalanine or tryptophan, this is likely a read error. The chain uses TRBV5-1 and TRBJ2-3; 13 nucleotides agree with TRBD2. J lost 6 bases, V lost 0 bases, and 7 bases had no gene match. Germline V lookup: CDR1 SGHRS, CDR2 YFSETQ. The length of the CDR3 is 17 residues. The CDR3 protein is CASSLGLAGGVPDTQYV. The CDR3 DNA sequence: TGCGCCAGCAGCTTGGGACTAGCGGGAGGAGTTCCGGATACGCAGTATGTT.

The CDR3 DNA reads as TGTGCCAGCAGGGCGGGGTCCTACAATGAGCAGTTCTTC. It yields the protein CASRAGSYNEQFF. The genes are TRBV7-9 and TRBJ2-1; D possibly corresponds to TRBD2 (6 bases). This CDR3 is built from 13 residues. The V and J ends lost 6 bases and 1 base respectively, with 7 bases between them. Looked up from germline, CDR1 is SEHNR and CDR2 is FQNEAQ (reference sequence).

This clonotype was seen just once. The chain recombines TRBV7-2 with TRBJ2-1; D is possibly TRBD1 or TRBD2 (5 bases each). Germline lookup yields CDR1 SGHTA and CDR2 FQGNSA. V lost 6 bases to trimming and J lost 9 bases, with 18 bases between them. There are 14 residues in the CDR3. In nucleotides, the CDR3 is TGTGCCAGCAGGCCTACCGGGGCAGATCCTGAGCAGTTCTTC. Protein: CASRPTGADPEQFF.

The genes are TRBV7-2 and TRBJ2-1, with D tentatively TRBD1 (5 bases). Germline values: CDR1 SGHTA, CDR2 FQGNSA. This CDR3 is built from 16 residues. Trimming took 1 base from V and 6 from J, leaving 16 bases between them. CDR3 nucleotides: TGTGCCAGCAGCTTAGGGGGCAGGGCATCCGCCAATGAGCAGTTCTTC. Translating it yields CASSLGGRASANEQFF.

The table lists this clonotype with many counts. The chain is built from TRBV2 and TRBJ2-1, with 13 bases fitting TRBD2. V dropped 5 bases and J dropped 7; count of bases not matched to a gene: 14. Per germline, CDR1 SNHLY and CDR2 FYNNEI. The CDR3 length is 18 residues. The CDR3 protein is CASSHELLAGGPGNEQFF. CDR3 sequence (DNA): TGTGCCAGCAGTCACGAATTACTAGCGGGAGGGCCGGGAAATGAGCAGTTCTTC. Full variable domain (outside the CDR3, taken from reference TRBV2 and TRBJ2-1): EPEVTQTPSHQVTQMGQEVILRCVPISNHLYFYWYRQILGQKVEFLVSFYNNEISEKSEIFDDQFSVERPDGSNFTLKIRSTKLEDSAMYFCASSHELLAGGPGNEQFFGPGTRLTVL.

This clonotype was picked up a small number of times. The chain links TRBV29-1 to TRBJ1-6, with a weak D call TRBD1 (5 bases). The CDR3 contains 13 residues. In germline, CDR1 is SQVTM, CDR2 ANQGSEA. V lost 7 bases to trimming and J lost 9 bases, with 16 bases between them. In DNA, the CDR3 is TGCAGCGCCAGGACGGGGGAAGGTTCACCCCTCCACTTT. This encodes CSARTGEGSPLHF.

This clonotype has more than one count but fewer than ten. The chain is built from TRBV11-2 and TRBJ2-5; TRBD1 matches 7 bases. In germline, CDR1 is SGHAT, CDR2 FQNNGV. J lost 3 bases, V lost 5 bases, and 6 bases had no gene match. The CDR3 covers 14 residues. Here the CDR3 reads CASSDTQGEETQYF. In DNA, the CDR3 is TGTGCCAGCAGCGACACGCAGGGGGAAGAGACCCAGTACTTC.